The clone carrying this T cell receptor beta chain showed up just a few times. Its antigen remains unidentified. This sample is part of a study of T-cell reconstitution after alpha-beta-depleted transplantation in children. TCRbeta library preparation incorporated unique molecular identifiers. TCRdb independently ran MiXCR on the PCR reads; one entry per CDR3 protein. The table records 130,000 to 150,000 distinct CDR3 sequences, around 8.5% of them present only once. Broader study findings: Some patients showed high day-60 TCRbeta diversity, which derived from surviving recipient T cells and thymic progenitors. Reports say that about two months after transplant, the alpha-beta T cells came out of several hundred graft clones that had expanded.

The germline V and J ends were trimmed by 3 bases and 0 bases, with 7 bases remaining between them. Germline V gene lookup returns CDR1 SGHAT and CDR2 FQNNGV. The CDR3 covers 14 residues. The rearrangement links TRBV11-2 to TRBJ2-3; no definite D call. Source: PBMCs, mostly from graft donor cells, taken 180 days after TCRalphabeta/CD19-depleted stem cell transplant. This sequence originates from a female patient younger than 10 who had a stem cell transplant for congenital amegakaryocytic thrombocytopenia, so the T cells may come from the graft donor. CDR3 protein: CASSLVDSTDTQYF. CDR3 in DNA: TGTGCCAGCAGCTTGGTGGATAGCACAGATACGCAGTATTTT. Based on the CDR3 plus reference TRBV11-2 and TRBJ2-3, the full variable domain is EAGVAQSPRYKIIEKRQSVAFWCNPISGHATLYWYQQILGQGPKLLIQFQNNGVVDDSQLPKDRFSAERLKGVDSTLKIQPAKLEDSAVYLCASSLVDSTDTQYFGPGTRLTVL.